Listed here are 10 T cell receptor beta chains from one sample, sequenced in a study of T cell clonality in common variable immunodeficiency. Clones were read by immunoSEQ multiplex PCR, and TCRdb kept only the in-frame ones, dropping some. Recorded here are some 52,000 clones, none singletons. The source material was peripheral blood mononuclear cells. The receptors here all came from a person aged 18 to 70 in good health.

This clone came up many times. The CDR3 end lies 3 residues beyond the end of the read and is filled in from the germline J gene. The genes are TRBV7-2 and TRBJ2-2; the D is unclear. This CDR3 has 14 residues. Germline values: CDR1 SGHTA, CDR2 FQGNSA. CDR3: CAKSRVTNTGELFF. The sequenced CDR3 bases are TGTGCAAAGAGTCGGGTCACGAACACCGGGGAG.

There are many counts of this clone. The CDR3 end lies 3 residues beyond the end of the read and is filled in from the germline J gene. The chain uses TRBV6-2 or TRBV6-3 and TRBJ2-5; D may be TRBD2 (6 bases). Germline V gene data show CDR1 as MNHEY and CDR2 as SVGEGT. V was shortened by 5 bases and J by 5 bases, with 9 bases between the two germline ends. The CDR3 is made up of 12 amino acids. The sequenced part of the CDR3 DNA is TGTGCCAGCAGTGCTAGCGACGAGACC. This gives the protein CASSASDET. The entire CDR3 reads CASSASDETQYF.

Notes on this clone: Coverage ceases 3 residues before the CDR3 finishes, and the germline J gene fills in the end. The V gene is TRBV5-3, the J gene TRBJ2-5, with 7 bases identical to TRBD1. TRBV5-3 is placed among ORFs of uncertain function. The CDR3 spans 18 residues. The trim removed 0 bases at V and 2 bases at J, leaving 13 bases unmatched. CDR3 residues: CARSLAGWGQGVQETQYF. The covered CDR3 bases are TGTGCCAGAAGCTTGGCCGGATGGGGTCAGGGGGTACAAGAGACC.

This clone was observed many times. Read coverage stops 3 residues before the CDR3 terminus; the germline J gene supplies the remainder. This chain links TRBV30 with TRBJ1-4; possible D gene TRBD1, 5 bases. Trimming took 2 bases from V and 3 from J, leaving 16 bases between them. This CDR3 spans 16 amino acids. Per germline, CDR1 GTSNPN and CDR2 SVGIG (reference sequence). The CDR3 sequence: CAWSPARQWANEKLFF. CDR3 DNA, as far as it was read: TGTGCCTGGAGTCCAGCCCGACAGTGGGCTAATGAAAAA. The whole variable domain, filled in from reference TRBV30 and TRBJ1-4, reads SQTIHQWPATLVQPVGSPLSLECTVEGTSNPNLYWYRQAAGRGLQLLFYSVGIGQISSEVPQNLSASRPQDRQFILSSKKLLLSDSGFYLCAWSPARQWANEKLFFGSGTQLSVL.

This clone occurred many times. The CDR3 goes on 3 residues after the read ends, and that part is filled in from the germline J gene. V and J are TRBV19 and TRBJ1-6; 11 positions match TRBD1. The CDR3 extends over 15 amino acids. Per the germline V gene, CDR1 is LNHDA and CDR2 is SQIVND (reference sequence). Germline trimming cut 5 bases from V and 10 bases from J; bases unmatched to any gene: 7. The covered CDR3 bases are TGTGCCAGTAGTCTGGGACAGGGGGTTCAATCACCC. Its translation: CASSLGQGVQSP. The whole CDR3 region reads CASSLGQGVQSPLHF.

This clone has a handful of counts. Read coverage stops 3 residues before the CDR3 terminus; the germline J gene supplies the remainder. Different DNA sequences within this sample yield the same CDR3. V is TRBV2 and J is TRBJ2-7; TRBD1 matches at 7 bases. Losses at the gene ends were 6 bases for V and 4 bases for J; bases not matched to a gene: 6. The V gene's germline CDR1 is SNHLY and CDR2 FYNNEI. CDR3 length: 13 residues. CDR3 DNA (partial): TGTGCCAGCAGCGAACAGGGGTTGTACGAG. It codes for CASSEQGLYE. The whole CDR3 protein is CASSEQGLYEQYF.

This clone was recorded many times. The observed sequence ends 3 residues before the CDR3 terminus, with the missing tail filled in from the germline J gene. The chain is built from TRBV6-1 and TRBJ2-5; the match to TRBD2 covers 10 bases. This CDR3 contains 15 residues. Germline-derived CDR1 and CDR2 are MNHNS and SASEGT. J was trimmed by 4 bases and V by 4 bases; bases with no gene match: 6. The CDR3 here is CASSGVAGGGETQYF. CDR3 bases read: TGTGCCAGCAGTGGAGTAGCGGGAGGAGGAGAGACC.

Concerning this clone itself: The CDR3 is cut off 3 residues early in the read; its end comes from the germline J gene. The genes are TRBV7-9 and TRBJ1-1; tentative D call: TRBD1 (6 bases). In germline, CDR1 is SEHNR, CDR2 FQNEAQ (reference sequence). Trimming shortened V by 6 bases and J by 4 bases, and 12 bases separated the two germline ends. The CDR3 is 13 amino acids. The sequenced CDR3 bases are TGTGCCAGCAGAAACAGGGAGGGCACTGAA. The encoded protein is CASRNREGTE. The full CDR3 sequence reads CASRNREGTEAFF.

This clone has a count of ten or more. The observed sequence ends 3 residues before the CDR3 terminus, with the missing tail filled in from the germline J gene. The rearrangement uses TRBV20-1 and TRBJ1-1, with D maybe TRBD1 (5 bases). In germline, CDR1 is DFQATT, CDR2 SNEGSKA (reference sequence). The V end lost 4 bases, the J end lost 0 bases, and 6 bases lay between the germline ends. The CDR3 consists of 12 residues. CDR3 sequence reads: CSAMDMNTEAFF. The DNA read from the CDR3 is TGCAGTGCTATGGACATGAACACTGAA.

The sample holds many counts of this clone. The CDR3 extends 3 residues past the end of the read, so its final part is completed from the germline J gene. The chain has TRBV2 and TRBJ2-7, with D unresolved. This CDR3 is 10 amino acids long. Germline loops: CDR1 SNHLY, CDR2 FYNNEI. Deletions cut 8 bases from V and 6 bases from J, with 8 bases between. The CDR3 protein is CASRIREQYF. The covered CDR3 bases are TGTGCCAGCCGTATCCGCGAG.